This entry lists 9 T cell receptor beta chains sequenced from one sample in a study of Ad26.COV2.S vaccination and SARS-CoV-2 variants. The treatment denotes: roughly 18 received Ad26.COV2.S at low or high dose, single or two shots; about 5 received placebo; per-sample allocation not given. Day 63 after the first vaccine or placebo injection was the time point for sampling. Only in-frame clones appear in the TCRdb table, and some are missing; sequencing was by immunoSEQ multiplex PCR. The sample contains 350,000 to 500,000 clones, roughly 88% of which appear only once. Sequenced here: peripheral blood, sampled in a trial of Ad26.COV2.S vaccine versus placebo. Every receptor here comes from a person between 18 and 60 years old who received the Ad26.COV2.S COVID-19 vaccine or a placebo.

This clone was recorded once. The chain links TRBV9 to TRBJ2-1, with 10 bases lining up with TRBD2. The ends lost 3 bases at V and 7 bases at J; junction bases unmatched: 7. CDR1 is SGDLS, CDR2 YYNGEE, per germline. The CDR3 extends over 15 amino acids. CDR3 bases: TGTGCCAGCAGCGCCGGGACTAGCGATCAAAATGAGCAGTTCTTC. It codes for CASSAGTSDQNEQFF. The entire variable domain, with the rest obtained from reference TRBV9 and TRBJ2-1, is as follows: DSGVTQTPKHLITATGQRVTLRCSPRSGDLSVYWYQQSLDQGLQFLIQYYNGEERAKGNILERFSAQQFPDLHSELNLSSLELGDSALYFCASSAGTSDQNEQFFGPGTRLTVL.

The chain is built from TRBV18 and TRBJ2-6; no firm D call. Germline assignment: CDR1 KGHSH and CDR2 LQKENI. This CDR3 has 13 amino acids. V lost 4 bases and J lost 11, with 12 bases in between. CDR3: CASSRARPHVLTF. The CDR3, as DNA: TGTGCCAGCTCACGGGCCAGACCGCACGTCCTGACTTTC.

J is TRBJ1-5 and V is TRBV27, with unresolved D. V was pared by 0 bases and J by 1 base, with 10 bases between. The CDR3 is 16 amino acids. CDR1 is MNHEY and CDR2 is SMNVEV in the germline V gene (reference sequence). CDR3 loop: CASSLSASMSNQPQHF. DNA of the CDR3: TGTGCCAGCAGTTTATCCGCCAGCATGAGCAATCAGCCCCAGCATTTT.

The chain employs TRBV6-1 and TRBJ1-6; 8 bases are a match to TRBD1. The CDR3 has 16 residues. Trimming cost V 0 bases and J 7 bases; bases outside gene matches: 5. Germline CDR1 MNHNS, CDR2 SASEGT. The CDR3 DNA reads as TGTGCCAGCAGTGAAGCTTCTGGACAGGGAAATTCACCCCTCCACTTT. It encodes CASSEASGQGNSPLHF.

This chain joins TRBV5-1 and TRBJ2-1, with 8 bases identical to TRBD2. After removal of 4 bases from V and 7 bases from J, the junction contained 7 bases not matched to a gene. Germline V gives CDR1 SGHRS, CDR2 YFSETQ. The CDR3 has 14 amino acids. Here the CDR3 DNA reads TGCGCCAGCAGCCTGAGCGGGAGTGGGAATGAGCAGTTCTTC. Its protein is CASSLSGSGNEQFF.

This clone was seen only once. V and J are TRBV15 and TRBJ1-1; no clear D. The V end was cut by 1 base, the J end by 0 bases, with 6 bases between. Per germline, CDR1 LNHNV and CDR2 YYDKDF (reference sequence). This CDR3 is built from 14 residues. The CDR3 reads CATSRGSLNTEAFF. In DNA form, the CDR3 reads TGTGCCACCAGCAGAGGTTCTCTGAACACTGAAGCTTTCTTT.

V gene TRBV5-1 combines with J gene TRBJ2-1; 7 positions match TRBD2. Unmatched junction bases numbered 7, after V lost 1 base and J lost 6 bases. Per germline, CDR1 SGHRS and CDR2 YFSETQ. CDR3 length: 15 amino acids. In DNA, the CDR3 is TGCGCCAGCAGCTTGCGTCTAGCGGCCCTCAATGAGCAGTTCTTC. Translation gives CASSLRLAALNEQFF.

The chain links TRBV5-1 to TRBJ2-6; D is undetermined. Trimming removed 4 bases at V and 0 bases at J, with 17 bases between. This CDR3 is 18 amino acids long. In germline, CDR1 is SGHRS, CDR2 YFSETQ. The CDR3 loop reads CASSPGPETISGANVLTF. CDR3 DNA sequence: TGCGCCAGCAGCCCGGGCCCCGAAACTATCTCTGGGGCCAACGTCCTGACTTTC.

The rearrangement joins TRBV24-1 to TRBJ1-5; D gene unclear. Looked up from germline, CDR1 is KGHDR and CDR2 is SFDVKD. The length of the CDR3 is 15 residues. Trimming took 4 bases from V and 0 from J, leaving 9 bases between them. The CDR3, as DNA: TGTGCCACCAGTGACCCGGGCGGTAGCAATCAGCCCCAGCATTTT. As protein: CATSDPGGSNQPQHF.